Sequencing of this T cell receptor (beta chain) was carried out in a study of T-cell reconstitution after alpha-beta-depleted transplantation in children. Study results and limitations: Counts and diversity of T cells one year after transplant came mostly from newly produced T cells. Certain patients had high TCRbeta diversity at day 60, and it came from recipient T cells and thymic progenitors that survived. Two months or so post-transplant, alpha-beta T cells reportedly derived from several hundred expanded graft clones.

The germline CDR1 and CDR2 sequences are SGHNT and YYREEE (reference sequence). Trimming pared 4 bases from V and 1 base from J, leaving 14 bases between. The CDR3 runs to 15 residues. Unique molecular identifiers tagged the TCRbeta library. TCRdb recomputed calls from the PCR reads with MiXCR, one row per CDR3 protein. This table has about 280,000 distinct CDR3 sequences, approximately 10% appearing once. As to this clonotype: What it binds is unknown.

Material: peripheral blood, obtained 180 days after TCRalphabeta/CD19-depleted stem cell transplant. The chain carries TRBV5-4 and TRBJ2-5, with TRBD2 as a possible D gene (6 bases). This receptor was identified in a male patient between 2 and 10 years old who had a stem cell transplant for chronic granulomatous disease, so the T cells may come from the graft donor. The chain's CDR3 is CASSPTGASQETQYF. The CDR3 DNA sequence: TGTGCCAGCAGCCCAACGGGAGCTTCCCAAGAGACCCAGTACTTC.